Listed below are T cell receptor beta chains from one sample, sequenced in a study of PD-1 blockade in classical Hodgkin lymphoma. The repertoire was sequenced with immunoSEQ multiplex PCR; TCRdb's copy has only in-frame clones and lacks some. Among 40,000 to 50,000 clones listed, over 75% were seen once. The material was peripheral blood mononuclear cells (PBMCs), obtained at baseline. The receptors derive from a human donor with classical Hodgkin lymphoma. CDR3s include the opening cysteine and the closing phenylalanine or tryptophan. Fields, in order: D gene, clone size, J gene, V gene, CDR3 DNA, CDR3 protein. D genes are given only for firm matches. Clone size, where shown, is once, few, many, or a class for clones that have expanded.

d_call: TRBD1
clone_size: .
j_call: TRBJ1-5
v_call: TRBV6-5
cdr3_nt: TGTGCCAGCAGCTCCAACAGGGGGCAGCCCCAGCATTTT
cdr3_aa: CASSSNRGQPQHF

d_call: .
clone_size: .
j_call: TRBJ2-5
v_call: TRBV7-2
cdr3_nt: TGTGCCAGCAGCTTAGGCGCAGGGCAACAAGAGACCCAGTACTTC
cdr3_aa: CASSLGAGQQETQYF

d_call: TRBD2
clone_size: .
j_call: TRBJ2-5
v_call: TRBV6-7
cdr3_nt: TGTGCCAGCAGTTACCGACTAGCGGACGAAGAGACCCAGTACTTC
cdr3_aa: CASSYRLADEETQYF

d_call: .
clone_size: .
j_call: TRBJ2-5
v_call: TRBV11-2
cdr3_nt: TGTGCCAGCACCCTATCCTGGACGGAAGAGACCCAGTACTTC
cdr3_aa: CASTLSWTEETQYF

d_call: .
clone_size: .
j_call: TRBJ1-1
v_call: TRBV19
cdr3_nt: TGTGCCAGTAGCACGAGCAGGGACACTGAAGCTTTCTTT
cdr3_aa: CASSTSRDTEAFF

d_call: .
clone_size: .
j_call: TRBJ2-6
v_call: TRBV19
cdr3_nt: TGTGCCAGTAGTAGCAGGGCTGGGGCCAACGTCCTGACTTTC
cdr3_aa: CASSSRAGANVLTF

d_call: .
clone_size: .
j_call: TRBJ2-7
v_call: TRBV6-6
cdr3_nt: TGTGCCAGCAGTAAAAGGACAGAGAGCTCCTACGAGCAGTACTTC
cdr3_aa: CASSKRTESSYEQYF

d_call: .
clone_size: .
j_call: TRBJ1-6
v_call: TRBV2
cdr3_nt: TGTGCCAGTAGAGGAGCCAAGGGTACCTATAATTCACCCCTCCACTTT
cdr3_aa: CASRGAKGTYNSPLHF

d_call: TRBD1
clone_size: .
j_call: TRBJ2-7
v_call: TRBV30
cdr3_nt: TGTGCCTGGAGTGGGGGGACAGGGTCGTACGAGCAGTACTTC
cdr3_aa: CAWSGGTGSYEQYF

d_call: .
clone_size: few
j_call: TRBJ1-6
v_call: TRBV4-3
cdr3_nt: TGCGCCAGCAGCCAAGATAGGTTCGGCGGTTCACCCCTCCACTTT
cdr3_aa: CASSQDRFGGSPLHF

d_call: TRBD2
clone_size: few
j_call: TRBJ2-5
v_call: TRBV6-6
cdr3_nt: TGTGCCAGCAGAGTAGCGGGGCGCCAAGAGACCCAGTACTTC
cdr3_aa: CASRVAGRQETQYF

d_call: .
clone_size: .
j_call: TRBJ2-2
v_call: TRBV6-1
cdr3_nt: TGTGCCAGCAGTTTCCAATTAAACACCGGGGAGCTGTTTTTT
cdr3_aa: CASSFQLNTGELFF

d_call: .
clone_size: .
j_call: TRBJ1-2
v_call: TRBV9
cdr3_nt: TGTGCCAGCAGCGAGATACCCAGGACAGACGTCTATGGCTACACCTTC
cdr3_aa: CASSEIPRTDVYGYTF

d_call: .
clone_size: .
j_call: TRBJ1-1
v_call: TRBV7-2
cdr3_nt: TGTGCCAGCAGCTTAGTTGCGGGAGGGGCGGAGACTGAAGCTTTCTTT
cdr3_aa: CASSLVAGGAETEAFF

d_call: .
clone_size: once
j_call: TRBJ2-6
v_call: TRBV6-5
cdr3_nt: TGTGCCAGCCAGGGAATCTCTGGGGCCAACGTCCTGACTTTC
cdr3_aa: CASQGISGANVLTF

d_call: .
clone_size: .
j_call: TRBJ2-3
v_call: TRBV19
cdr3_nt: TGTGCCAGTAGGATTGGGGATACGCAGTATTTT
cdr3_aa: CASRIGDTQYF

d_call: .
clone_size: once
j_call: TRBJ2-1
v_call: TRBV27
cdr3_nt: TGTGCCAGCAGTTTCCGGGCGGGGTTGGATGAGCAGTTCTTC
cdr3_aa: CASSFRAGLDEQFF

d_call: .
clone_size: .
j_call: TRBJ2-7
v_call: TRBV10-3
cdr3_nt: .
cdr3_aa: CATLPPFGAEQYF

d_call: .
clone_size: .
j_call: TRBJ1-2
v_call: TRBV7-9
cdr3_nt: TGTGCCAGCCGCATGGGGGAGGACGGCTACACCTTC
cdr3_aa: CASRMGEDGYTF

d_call: TRBD1
clone_size: .
j_call: TRBJ1-6
v_call: TRBV18
cdr3_nt: TGTGCCAGCTCACCGGGACAGGGACCGAGCTCCTATAATTCACCCCTCCACTTT
cdr3_aa: CASSPGQGPSSYNSPLHF

d_call: .
clone_size: .
j_call: TRBJ2-5
v_call: TRBV11-2
cdr3_nt: TGTGCCAGCAGCTTAGTACCTAGGGATCAGTACTTC
cdr3_aa: CASSLVPRDQYF

d_call: .
clone_size: .
j_call: TRBJ2-3
v_call: TRBV4-2
cdr3_nt: TGTGCCAGCAGTATGGGTTTGTTCACAGATACGCAGTATTTT
cdr3_aa: CASSMGLFTDTQYF

d_call: .
clone_size: .
j_call: TRBJ1-2
v_call: TRBV18
cdr3_nt: TGTGCCAGCTCACTTGCCGAACGCGAAGGCTACACCTTC
cdr3_aa: CASSLAEREGYTF

d_call: .
clone_size: .
j_call: TRBJ2-3
v_call: TRBV27
cdr3_nt: TGTGCCAGCAGTTCGCGACAGCGCACAGATACGCAGTATTTT
cdr3_aa: CASSSRQRTDTQYF

d_call: .
clone_size: .
j_call: TRBJ2-1
v_call: TRBV5-6
cdr3_nt: TGTGCCAGCAGCACCGGGCCGGGGAATGAGCAGTTCTTC
cdr3_aa: CASSTGPGNEQFF

d_call: .
clone_size: .
j_call: TRBJ1-2
v_call: TRBV7-9
cdr3_nt: TGTGCCAGCAGCTTCATAGACGGATACTATGGCTACACCTTC
cdr3_aa: CASSFIDGYYGYTF

d_call: .
clone_size: .
j_call: TRBJ2-7
v_call: TRBV5-5
cdr3_nt: TGTGCCAGCAGCTTCGCAGGGCGGGGCAACGAGCAGTACTTC
cdr3_aa: CASSFAGRGNEQYF

d_call: .
clone_size: .
j_call: TRBJ1-5
v_call: TRBV4-3
cdr3_nt: TGCGCCAGCAGCCCCTACAGGACTGGAAATCAGCCCCAGCATTTT
cdr3_aa: CASSPYRTGNQPQHF

d_call: TRBD1
clone_size: few
j_call: TRBJ1-6
v_call: TRBV11-2
cdr3_nt: TGTGCCAGCAGCTTCCTAGGGGGCGCGGGTTCACCCCTCCACTTT
cdr3_aa: CASSFLGGAGSPLHF

d_call: TRBD1
clone_size: .
j_call: TRBJ1-2
v_call: TRBV29-1
cdr3_nt: TGCAGCGTTGAAGACAGGGGGGGGAAGGATAACTATGGCTACACCTTC
cdr3_aa: CSVEDRGGKDNYGYTF

d_call: .
clone_size: .
j_call: TRBJ2-3
v_call: TRBV2
cdr3_nt: TGTGCCAGCAAAGGGGGGAGGGGGGCAGATACGCAGTATTTT
cdr3_aa: CASKGGRGADTQYF

d_call: .
clone_size: .
j_call: TRBJ2-5
v_call: TRBV5-4
cdr3_nt: TGTGCCAGCAGCTTCAGGGGAACGGAGACCCAGTACTTC
cdr3_aa: CASSFRGTETQYF

d_call: TRBD1
clone_size: few
j_call: TRBJ1-2
v_call: TRBV18
cdr3_nt: TGTGCCAGCTCCGAACAGGGGAATCGGGGCTACACCTTC
cdr3_aa: CASSEQGNRGYTF

d_call: TRBD1
clone_size: .
j_call: TRBJ2-1
v_call: TRBV4-3
cdr3_nt: TGCGCCAGCAGCTCTACAGGGGATACGGACGAGGAGCAGTTCTTC
cdr3_aa: CASSSTGDTDEEQFF

d_call: .
clone_size: .
j_call: TRBJ2-3
v_call: TRBV5-5
cdr3_nt: TGTGCCAGCAGCACTGCTGGGGGGTCTGATACGCAGTATTTT
cdr3_aa: CASSTAGGSDTQYF

d_call: .
clone_size: .
j_call: TRBJ2-3
v_call: TRBV9
cdr3_nt: TGTGCCAGCAGCGCCTCCCGAGGCCTGGGGGGCCGGGGTAGTACGCAGTATTTT
cdr3_aa: CASSASRGLGGRGSTQYF

d_call: .
clone_size: .
j_call: TRBJ2-7
v_call: TRBV7-9
cdr3_nt: TGTGCCAGCAGCCCCGCCTTCGGGGTTAGTCAATACGAGCAGTACTTC
cdr3_aa: CASSPAFGVSQYEQYF

d_call: .
clone_size: .
j_call: TRBJ2-2
v_call: TRBV7-2
cdr3_nt: TGTGCCAGCAGCTTAGCGGTCGTTGCGGGGCCGTACACCGGGGAGCTGTTTTTT
cdr3_aa: CASSLAVVAGPYTGELFF

d_call: .
clone_size: .
j_call: TRBJ1-4
v_call: TRBV9
cdr3_nt: TGTGCCAGCAGCGTCTCCGGGACAATAAATGAAAAACTGTTTTTT
cdr3_aa: CASSVSGTINEKLFF

d_call: .
clone_size: .
j_call: TRBJ1-3
v_call: TRBV6-6
cdr3_nt: TGTGCCAGCAGCCTCGGACTCGGAAACACCATATATTTT
cdr3_aa: CASSLGLGNTIYF

d_call: .
clone_size: .
j_call: TRBJ2-7
v_call: TRBV11-3
cdr3_nt: TGTGCCAGCAGCTTTGAGGGATCCTACGAGCAGTACTTC
cdr3_aa: CASSFEGSYEQYF

d_call: .
clone_size: .
j_call: TRBJ1-5
v_call: TRBV6-5
cdr3_nt: TGTGCCAGCAGTTACGGTTCACGCAATCAGCCCCAGCATTTT
cdr3_aa: CASSYGSRNQPQHF

d_call: .
clone_size: .
j_call: TRBJ1-4
v_call: TRBV5-1
cdr3_nt: TGCGCCAGCAGACCCGGGGACGGTGAAAAACTGTTTTTT
cdr3_aa: CASRPGDGEKLFF

d_call: .
clone_size: .
j_call: TRBJ2-7
v_call: TRBV5-6
cdr3_nt: TGTGCCAGCAGCTTGCAGGCCTCCTACGAGCAGTACTTC
cdr3_aa: CASSLQASYEQYF

d_call: .
clone_size: .
j_call: TRBJ1-1
v_call: TRBV19
cdr3_nt: TGTGCCAGTAAGTCGGAGGGCCAGAACACTGAAGCTTTCTTT
cdr3_aa: CASKSEGQNTEAFF

d_call: TRBD1
clone_size: .
j_call: TRBJ1-4
v_call: TRBV5-4
cdr3_nt: TGTGCCAGCAGCCTGGACAGGGGGGCTAATGAAAAACTGTTTTTT
cdr3_aa: CASSLDRGANEKLFF

d_call: .
clone_size: .
j_call: TRBJ1-1
v_call: TRBV9
cdr3_nt: TGTGCCAGCAGCGTAGACAGGATCACTGAAGCTTTCTTT
cdr3_aa: CASSVDRITEAFF

d_call: .
clone_size: few
j_call: TRBJ2-1
v_call: TRBV5-1
cdr3_nt: TGCGCCAGCAGCCCCCGGGACCCCCGTAATTACAATGAGCAGTTCTTC
cdr3_aa: CASSPRDPRNYNEQFF

d_call: .
clone_size: .
j_call: TRBJ1-6
v_call: TRBV5-4
cdr3_nt: TGTGCCAGCAGCTGGGGGGAGTCGAGCTCCTATAATTCACCCCTCCACTTT
cdr3_aa: CASSWGESSSYNSPLHF

d_call: .
clone_size: .
j_call: TRBJ2-5
v_call: TRBV19
cdr3_nt: TGTGCCAGTACCCGAAGCGGCAGTGGGCGCGGAGAGACCCAGTACTTC
cdr3_aa: CASTRSGSGRGETQYF

d_call: .
clone_size: .
j_call: TRBJ1-5
v_call: TRBV5-1
cdr3_nt: TGCGCCAGCAGCTTGGATGGGGAAGGAGGAACTCAGCCCCAGCATTTT
cdr3_aa: CASSLDGEGGTQPQHF

d_call: .
clone_size: .
j_call: TRBJ2-2
v_call: TRBV2
cdr3_nt: TGTGCCAGCAGTAAGGAGGGGCGTACCGGGGAGCTGTTTTTT
cdr3_aa: CASSKEGRTGELFF